The 23 T cell receptor beta chains below were found in one sample sequenced in a study of neoadjuvant anti-PD-1 for oral cavity cancer. Only in-frame clones appear in the TCRdb table, and some are missing; sequencing was by immunoSEQ multiplex PCR. The sample shows 13,000 to 15,000 clones, roughly 71% of them seen only once. This material consisted of PBMCs, taken before nivolumab (anti-PD-1) treatment. Receptors originate from a person aged 35 to 85 with oral cavity squamous cell carcinoma.

The J gene is TRBJ1-5, the V gene TRBV7-2; D remains unclear. V was cut by 7 bases and J by 0 bases, with 10 bases left in between. Germline CDR1 is SGHTA and CDR2 is FQGNSA. The CDR3 is 14 amino acids. The CDR3: CASKIGYSNQPQHF. The CDR3 DNA is TGTGCCAGCAAAATAGGGTATAGCAATCAGCCCCAGCATTTT.

The V and J genes are TRBV5-1 and TRBJ2-1; weak D call: TRBD2 (6 bases). Looked up from germline, CDR1 is SGHRS and CDR2 is YFSETQ. V lost 3 bases to trimming and J lost 0 bases, with 25 bases between them. CDR3 size: 20 residues. The chain's CDR3 is CASSSPGLRGWSSSYNEQFF. The CDR3 nucleotides read TGCGCCAGCAGCTCCCCGGGACTCCGGGGTTGGAGTAGCTCCTACAATGAGCAGTTCTTC. Variable domain in full (rest from reference TRBV5-1 and TRBJ2-1): KAGVTQTPRYLIKTRGQQVTLSCSPISGHRSVSWYQQTPGQGLQFLFEYFSETQRNKGNFPGRFSGRQFSNSRSEMNVSTLELGDSALYLCASSSPGLRGWSSSYNEQFFGPGTRLTVL.

V gene TRBV11-1 combines with J gene TRBJ2-5, with unresolved D. CDR1 and CDR2 (germline): SGHAT, FQDESV (reference sequence). V was trimmed by 4 bases and J by 1 base, leaving 10 bases between them. This CDR3 contains 14 residues. CDR3 residues: CASSYDGLQETQYF. The CDR3 nucleotides read TGTGCCAGCAGCTACGATGGGCTCCAAGAGACCCAGTACTTC. Full variable domain (missing parts from reference TRBV11-1 and TRBJ2-5): EAEVAQSPRYKITEKSQAVAFWCDPISGHATLYWYRQILGQGPELLVQFQDESVVDDSQLPKDRFSAERLKGVDSTLKIQPAELGDSAMYLCASSYDGLQETQYFGPGTRLLVL.

The CDR3 DNA sequence: TGTGCCAGCAGTTACTCTGGGTCAGGATGGTACGAGCAGTACTTC. Its protein product is CASSYSGSGWYEQYF. The chain recombines TRBV6-5 with TRBJ2-7; D gene unclear. The CDR3 length is 15 residues. The V end lost 0 bases, the J end lost 4 bases, and 13 bases lay between the germline ends. Per the germline V gene, CDR1 is MNHEY and CDR2 is SVGAGI.

The rearrangement joins TRBV7-2 to TRBJ1-1, with D unclear. There are 15 residues in the CDR3. The V and J ends lost 2 bases and 3 bases respectively, with 13 bases between them. CDR1 and CDR2 from the germline V gene are SGHTA and FQGNSA. Here the CDR3 DNA reads TGTGCCAGCAGCTTACTCACCCGGGGATACACTGAAGCTTTCTTT. Protein product: CASSLLTRGYTEAFF.

The chain is built from TRBV27 and TRBJ2-7, with 12 positions matching TRBD1. In germline, CDR1 is MNHEY, CDR2 SMNVEV (reference sequence). With 6 bases clipped from V and 4 bases from J, the junction kept 7 bases outside the gene matches. CDR3 length equals 15 residues. Here the CDR3 reads CASRKRDRGRYEQYF. CDR3 sequence (DNA): TGTGCCAGCAGGAAAAGGGACAGGGGGCGATACGAGCAGTACTTC.

The V and J genes are TRBV19 and TRBJ2-1; 9 bases are a match to TRBD1. Looked up from germline, CDR1 is LNHDA and CDR2 is SQIVND (reference sequence). Trimming removed 3 bases from V and 6 bases from J; junction bases left unmatched: 3. The CDR3 is 14 amino acids. CDR3 loop: CASSMGTGFNEQFF. The CDR3 nucleotides read TGTGCCAGTAGTATGGGGACAGGGTTCAATGAGCAGTTCTTC.

The V and J genes are TRBV10-3 and TRBJ2-2; weak D call: TRBD2 (5 bases). In germline, CDR1 is ENHRY, CDR2 SYGVKD. The CDR3 length is 15 residues. Trimming took 2 bases from V and 0 from J, leaving 7 bases between them. Here the CDR3 reads CAISERDANTGELFF. The CDR3 DNA reads as TGTGCCATCAGTGAGCGGGATGCGAACACCGGGGAGCTGTTTTTT.

This clone was seen only a few times. This chain links TRBV15 with TRBJ1-2, with 11 nucleotides matching TRBD1. The CDR3 length is 15 residues. The junction had 8 bases not matched to a gene; V was cut back by 4 bases and J by 7 bases. CDR1 LNHNV and CDR2 YYDKDF come from the germline V gene (reference sequence). DNA for the CDR3: TGTGCCACCAGCAATCCGGGACAGGGGGTGGGTGGCTACACCTTC. Translation: CATSNPGQGVGGYTF.

The chain couples TRBV7-2 to TRBJ2-2; tentatively, D is TRBD2 (6 bases). V was clipped by 1 base and J by 6 bases, with 18 bases between them. Germline V gives CDR1 SGHTA, CDR2 FQGNSA. This CDR3 comprises 17 residues. The CDR3 spells CASSLVPLLTSAGELFF. In nucleotides, the CDR3 is TGTGCCAGCAGCTTAGTCCCCCTCTTGACTAGTGCCGGGGAGCTGTTTTTT.

The chain is built from TRBV5-4 and TRBJ2-3, with TRBD2 as a possible D gene (7 bases). Trimming cost V 4 bases and J 1 base, with 19 bases left between them. The germline CDR1 and CDR2 sequences are SGHNT and YYREEE (reference sequence). The CDR3 consists of 17 residues. The CDR3 reads CASSPRSGGRGTDTQYF. CDR3 DNA sequence: TGTGCCAGCAGCCCGAGGTCCGGGGGGCGGGGCACAGATACGCAGTATTTT.

The rearrangement links TRBV10-3 to TRBJ1-3; D may be TRBD1 (5 bases). The germline gives CDR1 ENHRY, CDR2 SYGVKD. The CDR3 length is 14 residues. V was trimmed by 0 bases and J by 4 bases, leaving 7 bases between them. The CDR3 protein is CAISESGTGNTIYF. The CDR3 DNA follows: TGTGCCATCAGTGAGTCTGGGACGGGAAACACCATATATTTT.

V gene TRBV9 combines with J gene TRBJ1-5; D unresolved. The CDR3 extends over 14 amino acids. Germline values: CDR1 SGDLS, CDR2 YYNGEE. The ends were cut back, 0 bases at V and 3 bases at J, with 7 bases in the middle. For the CDR3, the DNA is TGTGCCAGCAGCGTAGCTTCAGTCAATCAGCCCCAGCATTTT. Translated, it gives CASSVASVNQPQHF.

The chain recombines TRBV7-8 with TRBJ1-2; D perhaps matches TRBD1 (6 bases). The CDR3 loop spans 17 amino acids. With 5 bases removed from V and 3 bases from J, the gap between germline ends came to 22 bases. Germline V gene sequence: CDR1 SGHVS, CDR2 FQNEAQ. The CDR3 nucleotides read TGTGCCAGCAGCCCCAACAGGGTTATTAAGTTAGACTATGGCTACACCTTC. Protein product: CASSPNRVIKLDYGYTF.

This chain joins TRBV4-1 and TRBJ2-5; D is undetermined. Germline V gene data show CDR1 as MGHRA and CDR2 as YSYEKL. Trimming took off 4 bases at V and 1 base at J, with 16 bases between the two ends. This CDR3 has 16 amino acids. Written as DNA, the CDR3 is TGCGCCAGCAGCCGCCAAGGAACAAGACTCCAAGAGACCCAGTACTTC. Its protein is CASSRQGTRLQETQYF.

The chain has TRBV5-6 and TRBJ2-7, with a weak D call TRBD2 (5 bases). V gave up 0 bases and J gave up 6 bases, with 13 bases separating them. This CDR3 contains 14 residues. Per the germline V gene, CDR1 is SGHDT and CDR2 is YYEEEE. As DNA, the CDR3 is TGTGCCAGCAGCTTGGGGTTAGCGAGGGCCGAGCAGTACTTC. Protein: CASSLGLARAEQYF.

The chain carries TRBV10-3 and TRBJ2-7; TRBD1 aligns across 7 bases. The length of the CDR3 is 14 residues. Germline values: CDR1 ENHRY, CDR2 SYGVKD. V dropped 7 bases and J dropped 0; count of bases not matched to a gene: 6. The CDR3 loop reads CAIKRTGSSYEQYF. The CDR3 DNA follows: TGTGCCATCAAAAGGACAGGTAGCTCCTACGAGCAGTACTTC.

The V gene is TRBV5-6, the J gene TRBJ2-7; D is perhaps TRBD1 or TRBD2 (5 bases each). There are 14 residues in the CDR3. CDR1 and CDR2 from the germline V gene are SGHDT and YYEEEE. V dropped 5 bases and J dropped 0 bases, with 12 bases sitting between them. The CDR3 loop reads CASRRVGRSYEQYF. CDR3 DNA sequence: TGTGCCAGCAGGCGGGTGGGGCGCTCCTACGAGCAGTACTTC.

This clone was seen a handful of times. This chain links TRBV5-1 with TRBJ1-2; the D is unclear. The germline V and J ends were trimmed by 2 bases and 4 bases, with 12 bases remaining between them. This CDR3 comprises 14 residues. CDR1 and CDR2 (germline): SGHRS, YFSETQ. CDR3 sequence: CASSFLDRFYGYTF. The CDR3 nucleotides read TGCGCCAGCAGCTTCCTGGACCGGTTCTATGGCTACACCTTC.

The chain couples TRBV30 to TRBJ2-7; 7 bases align to TRBD1. Germline V gives CDR1 GTSNPN, CDR2 SVGIG (reference sequence). Losses at the gene ends were 5 bases for V and 6 bases for J; bases not matched to a gene: 7. This CDR3 region has 12 residues. The CDR3 sequence: CAWSRQGAEQYF. DNA for the CDR3: TGTGCCTGGTCGAGACAGGGAGCCGAGCAGTACTTC.

The V gene is TRBV20-1, the J gene TRBJ2-5, with D hard to call. The CDR3 runs 10 residues. The V and J ends lost 6 bases and 4 bases respectively, with 6 bases between them. Germline V CDR1 and CDR2: DFQATT, SNEGSKA (reference sequence). The CDR3 sequence is CSAPRETQYF. The DNA for the CDR3 is TGCAGTGCACCGAGAGAGACCCAGTACTTC.

V and J are TRBV28 and TRBJ1-2; TRBD1 matches at 7 bases. This CDR3 contains 14 residues. Trimming took 4 bases from V and 6 from J; bases not matched to a gene: 8. Germline V CDR1 and CDR2: MDHEN, SYDVKM. Here the CDR3 DNA reads TGTGCCAGCAGTTCTTTAGGGACAGTCAATGGCTACACCTTC. It codes for CASSSLGTVNGYTF.

The rearrangement joins TRBV2 to TRBJ2-1; D may be TRBD1 or TRBD2 (6 bases each). V was pared by 7 bases and J by 4 bases, with 14 bases between. The CDR3 is made up of 14 amino acids. Germline CDR1 reads SNHLY; CDR2 reads FYNNEI. The CDR3 sequence is CASTAGEVYNEQFF. The CDR3 region has the DNA TGTGCCAGCACCGCAGGGGAGGTTTACAATGAGCAGTTCTTC. Based on the CDR3 plus reference TRBV2 and TRBJ2-1, the full variable domain is EPEVTQTPSHQVTQMGQEVILRCVPISNHLYFYWYRQILGQKVEFLVSFYNNEISEKSEIFDDQFSVERPDGSNFTLKIRSTKLEDSAMYFCASTAGEVYNEQFFGPGTRLTVL.